Listed below are T cell receptor beta chains from one sample, sequenced in a study of vaccination and CD4 T cells after COVID-19. TCRdb processed the PCR reads anew with MiXCR; each CDR3 protein has one entry. The data show over 10,000 distinct CDR3 sequences, roughly 54% seen once. No antigen has been identified for these receptors. Sequencing was carried out using CD4+ T cells from blood, cultured in vitro. The receptor set was obtained from a human donor who had recovered from COVID-19. The CDR3 runs from the conserved cysteine through the conserved F or W. D genes are given only for firm matches. The listing skips clone size in some rows; elsewhere it reads once, few, many or a size class.

j_call | clone_size | cdr3_length | v_call | d_call | cdr3_nt | cdr3_aa
TRBJ2-5 | - | 15 | TRBV27 | TRBD1 | TGTGCCAGCAGTTTTTTGGGACAGGGGGGAGAGGCCCAGTACTTC | CASSFLGQGGEAQYF
TRBJ2-2 | - | 22 | TRBV6-5 | - | TGTGCCAGCAGTTACTCGAAAGGAAACAGGGTCGGGCTAGCGAGTAACACCGGGGAGCTGTTTTTT | CASSYSKGNRVGLASNTGELFF
TRBJ2-5 | - | 15 | TRBV7-9 | - | TGTGCCAGCAGCTTAGCTGGACAAGACCAAGAGACCCAGTACTTC | CASSLAGQDQETQYF
TRBJ2-1 | few | 14 | TRBV20-1 | TRBD1 | TGCAGTGCTAGACCGGGACAGGAGTACAATGAGCAGTTCTTC | CSARPGQEYNEQFF
TRBJ2-5 | - | 13 | TRBV12-3/TRBV12-4 | - | TGTGCCAGCAGATCAGAGAACCAAGAGACCCAGTACTTC | CASRSENQETQYF
TRBJ1-5 | few | 14 | TRBV15 | - | TGTGCCACCAGCAGGGCCGTAGGGTATCAGCCCCAGCATTTT | CATSRAVGYQPQHF
TRBJ2-3 | - | 13 | TRBV6-1 | - | TGTGCCAGCAGGTCGGCCTCCGTAGATACGCAGTATTTT | CASRSASVDTQYF
TRBJ2-7 | - | 17 | TRBV19 | TRBD1 | TGTGCCAGTAGTATAGCGAGAGGGCAGGGGGACTCCTACGAGCAGTACTTC | CASSIARGQGDSYEQYF
TRBJ2-7 | - | 14 | TRBV6-1 | - | TGTGCCAGCAGCCGAGGTGACAGGAACTACGAGCAGTACTTC | CASSRGDRNYEQYF
TRBJ1-5 | - | 14 | TRBV18 | - | TGTGCCAGCTCAGTAGACAGGCAAAATCAGCCCCAGCATTTT | CASSVDRQNQPQHF
TRBJ2-7 | once | 18 | TRBV4-1 | TRBD2 | TGCGCCAGCAGCCAAGCTCGGACTAGCGGTCTTAGCTCCTACGAGCAGTACTTC | CASSQARTSGLSSYEQYF
TRBJ1-2 | - | 11 | TRBV11-2 | - | TGTGCCAGCAGCCCTGGTAGTGGCTACACCTTC | CASSPGSGYTF
TRBJ2-2 | - | 19 | TRBV7-2 | TRBD2 | TGTGCCAGCAGCTTAGATTTCTCGCGGGAGGGTCTATACACCGGGGAGCTGTTTTTT | CASSLDFSREGLYTGELFF
TRBJ1-1 | - | 13 | TRBV6-2/TRBV6-3 | - | TGTGCCAGCAGTTACACAGAGAACACTGAAGCTTTCTTT | CASSYTENTEAFF
TRBJ1-6 | - | 12 | TRBV20-1 | - | TGCAGCGTGGGGCGGACTAATTCACCCCTCCACTTT | CSVGRTNSPLHF
TRBJ2-5 | once | 13 | TRBV2 | - | TGTGCCAGCAGGATATACAATAGGGAGACCCAGTACTTC | CASRIYNRETQYF
TRBJ2-1 | - | 16 | TRBV6-1 | TRBD2 | TGTGCCAGCAGCGGGACTAGCGGGAGGGTGGGAAATGAGCAGTTCTTC | CASSGTSGRVGNEQFF
TRBJ1-2 | few | 15 | TRBV7-2 | - | TGTGCCAGCAGCTTAGCTAACGTAGGAACATATGGCTACACCTTC | CASSLANVGTYGYTF
TRBJ2-6 | few | 14 | TRBV5-1 | - | TGCGCCAGCAGCCCGCACTCTGGGGCCAACGTCCTGACTTTC | CASSPHSGANVLTF
TRBJ2-1 | - | 15 | TRBV5-1 | TRBD2 | TGCGCCAGCAGTCTTGTTAGCGGGAGCTACAATGAGCAGTTCTTC | CASSLVSGSYNEQFF
TRBJ2-5 | - | 15 | TRBV6-2/TRBV6-3 | - | TGTGCCAGCAGTTATTCAATCACGTACCAAGAGACCCAGTACTTC | CASSYSITYQETQYF
TRBJ1-1 | - | 13 | TRBV28 | - | TGTGCCAGCAGACCCACAAGTAACACTGAAGCTTTCTTT | CASRPTSNTEAFF
TRBJ1-5 | - | 20 | TRBV30 | TRBD1 | TGTGCCTGGAGTTACGAATCCCCGGGACAGGGGGCTCGAAGCAATCAGCCCCAGCATTTT | CAWSYESPGQGARSNQPQHF
TRBJ1-1 | once | 17 | TRBV6-1 | - | TGTGCCAGCAGTCTCTCCAGTCGGAGGTCTTCGAACACTGAAGCTTTCTTT | CASSLSSRRSSNTEAFF
TRBJ2-7 | few | 14 | TRBV7-2 | - | TGTGCCAGCAGTCCCGGGCCACACCTCGGGGAGCAGTACTTC | CASSPGPHLGEQYF
TRBJ2-3 | once | 17 | TRBV10-3 | TRBD1 | TGTGCCATCAGTGACCTCCGGGACAGGCGGGCCGCAGATACGCAGTATTTT | CAISDLRDRRAADTQYF
TRBJ1-6 | - | 14 | TRBV27 | TRBD1 | TGTGCCAGCAGTCCAGGACAGGATAGTTCACCCCTCCACTTT | CASSPGQDSSPLHF
TRBJ2-3 | few | 18 | TRBV28 | - | TGTGCCAGCAGTTTACAGGGGCCCCGGGGGTCTAGCACAGATACGCAGTATTTT | CASSLQGPRGSSTDTQYF
TRBJ2-2 | - | 13 | TRBV19 | - | TGTGCCAGTAGTCAGTCGACCACCGGGGAGCTGTTTTTT | CASSQSTTGELFF
TRBJ1-6 | - | 14 | TRBV12-3/TRBV12-4 | - | TGTGCCAGCAGTTTACAGGGGAGGAATTCACCCCTCCACTTT | CASSLQGRNSPLHF
TRBJ1-2 | - | 11 | TRBV7-9 | - | TGTGCCAGCGCCAAGGGGGAAGGCTACACCTTC | CASAKGEGYTF
TRBJ2-1 | - | 17 | TRBV7-9 | TRBD2 | TGTGCCAGCAGCTTCCCAGCGGGAGGTAATTCGTACAATGAGCAGTTCTTC | CASSFPAGGNSYNEQFF
TRBJ1-2 | - | 13 | TRBV6-1 | - | TGTGCCAGCGTGTTTTCTGGAGACTATGGCTACACCTTC | CASVFSGDYGYTF
TRBJ2-7 | - | 15 | TRBV19 | - | TGTGCCAGTAGTTCACCTGGAGGGGCCGCCTACGAGCAGTACTTC | CASSSPGGAAYEQYF
TRBJ2-6 | - | 17 | TRBV19 | - | TGTGCCAGTAGTATAGAAGCGAGGTCTCGAGGGGCCAACGTCCTGACTTTC | CASSIEARSRGANVLTF
TRBJ2-7 | - | 14 | TRBV5-4 | - | TGTGCCAGCAGCGCTGCGGGGATCTACTACGAGCAGTACTTC | CASSAAGIYYEQYF
TRBJ2-7 | - | 15 | TRBV20-1 | TRBD1 | TGCAGTGTAAGGACAGGGGGAACTGTCACCTACGAGCAGTACTTC | CSVRTGGTVTYEQYF
TRBJ1-2 | - | 15 | TRBV28 | TRBD1 | TGTGCCAGCAGTCCGCCCGGACAGGCTAACTATGGCTACACCTTC | CASSPPGQANYGYTF
TRBJ2-5 | - | 14 | TRBV6-1 | - | TGTGCCAGCAGTCGGACCGCCCCCGGAGAGACCCAGTACTTC | CASSRTAPGETQYF
TRBJ2-7 | medium-sized | 14 | TRBV6-1 | TRBD2 | TGTGCCAGCACACTAGCGGGTCTCAACTACGAGCAGTACTTC | CASTLAGLNYEQYF
TRBJ2-2 | - | 14 | TRBV20-1 | - | TGCAGTGCTAGAGCCCGGGGGAACACCGGGGAGCTGTTTTTT | CSARARGNTGELFF
TRBJ1-5 | - | 13 | TRBV2 | - | TGTGCCAGCAGTGATCAGGACAATCAGCCCCAGCATTTT | CASSDQDNQPQHF
TRBJ2-7 | - | 12 | TRBV20-1 | - | TGCAGTGCCCAGGGAGCGGTCGGGGAGCAGTACTTC | CSAQGAVGEQYF
TRBJ2-6 | - | 17 | TRBV19 | - | TGTGCCAGTATTGCATCGGTTCCTACCTCTGGGGCCAACGTCCTGACTTTC | CASIASVPTSGANVLTF
TRBJ2-2 | few | 17 | TRBV20-1 | TRBD2 | TGCAGTGCTAGAGACTCTAGCGGGAGGGCGAACACCGGGGAGCTGTTTTTT | CSARDSSGRANTGELFF
TRBJ1-1 | - | 13 | TRBV19 | - | TGTGCCAGTAGGTACACGGAGAACACTGAAGCTTTCTTT | CASRYTENTEAFF